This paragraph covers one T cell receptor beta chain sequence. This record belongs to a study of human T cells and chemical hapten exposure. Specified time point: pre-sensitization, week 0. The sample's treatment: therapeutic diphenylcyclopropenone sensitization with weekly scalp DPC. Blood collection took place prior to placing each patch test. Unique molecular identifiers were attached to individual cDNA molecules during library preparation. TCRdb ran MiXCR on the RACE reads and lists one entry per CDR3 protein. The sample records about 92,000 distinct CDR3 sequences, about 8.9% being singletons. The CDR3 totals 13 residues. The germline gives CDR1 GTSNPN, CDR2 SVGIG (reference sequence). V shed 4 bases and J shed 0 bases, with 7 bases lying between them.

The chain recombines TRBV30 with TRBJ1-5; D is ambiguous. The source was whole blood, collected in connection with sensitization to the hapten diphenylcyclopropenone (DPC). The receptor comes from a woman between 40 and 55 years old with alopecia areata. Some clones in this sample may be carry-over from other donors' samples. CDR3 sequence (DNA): TGTGCCTGGACCGGGGATAGCAATCAGCCCCAGCATTTT. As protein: CAWTGDSNQPQHF.